This T cell receptor (beta chain) was identified in a study of blood T cell repertoires in COVID-19. Study in general: Some COVID-19 samples were acute and others convalescent; all came from the United States, Italy and Spain. T cells, B-cell-depleted T cells, or PBMCs provided the cDNA or gDNA that served as material.

In the authors' methods: Cell counts per sample came from amplifying reference gene primers. TCRdb keeps only in-frame clones here, not all; method: immunoSEQ multiplex PCR. V, J and clone size derive from that table, while D and trimming were established from the DNA sequence. The sample includes about 140,000 clones, about 74% of them seen just once. The sequenced sample consisted of peripheral blood. This clonotype originated in a man aged 50 to 60 with acute or convalescent COVID-19.

CDR3 sequence (DNA): TGCGCCAGCAGCCCCGGTGACAGGGGGGTTTACATTCAGTACTTC. Amino acid sequence: CASSPGDRGVYIQYF. The chain uses TRBV5-1 and TRBJ2-4, with 9 bases lining up with TRBD1. The ends lost 4 bases at V and 8 bases at J; junction bases unmatched: 10. Germline V gene data show CDR1 as SGHRS and CDR2 as YFSETQ. CDR3 size: 15 residues.